These T cell receptor beta chains were read from a single sample in a study of shared clonotypes between healthy human individuals. Libraries were prepared by immunoSEQ multiplex PCR; TCRdb keeps only in-frame clonotypes and omits some of them. Of 2,500,000 or so clones listed, around 90% are singletons. The sequenced sample was naive CD4+ T cells from PBMCs. These receptors were obtained from a man between 18 and 35 years old in good health. Some clones in this sample may be carry-over from other donors' samples. CDR3s include the opening cysteine and the closing phenylalanine or tryptophan. Fields, in order: clone size, V gene, J gene, D gene, CDR3 protein, CDR3 DNA. A D gene is named only where the DNA matches it firmly. A row's size may be missing; if present it is once, few, many or a size class.

clone size: NA
V gene: TRBV5-1
J gene: TRBJ1-4
D gene: NA
CDR3 protein: CASSLEGGSGEKLFF
CDR3 DNA: TGCGCCAGCAGCTTGGAAGGGGGATCTGGGGAAAAACTGTTTTTT

clone size: NA
V gene: TRBV11-3
J gene: TRBJ2-3
D gene: NA
CDR3 protein: CASSLDRYGTDTQYF
CDR3 DNA: TGTGCCAGCAGCTTAGACAGATATGGCACAGATACGCAGTATTTT

clone size: NA
V gene: TRBV7-2
J gene: TRBJ2-1
D gene: NA
CDR3 protein: CASSPGRTYNEQFF
CDR3 DNA: TGTGCCAGCAGCCCCGGGAGAACTTACAATGAGCAGTTCTTC

clone size: NA
V gene: TRBV18
J gene: TRBJ2-3
D gene: TRBD1
CDR3 protein: CASSPVIGQGSADTQYF
CDR3 DNA: TGTGCCAGCTCACCCGTAATAGGACAGGGGTCCGCAGATACGCAGTATTTT

clone size: NA
V gene: TRBV5-5
J gene: TRBJ1-1
D gene: NA
CDR3 protein: CASSSTRSLEAFF
CDR3 DNA: TGTGCCAGCAGCTCCACCCGAAGTCTCGAAGCTTTCTTT

clone size: NA
V gene: TRBV29-1
J gene: TRBJ2-7
D gene: NA
CDR3 protein: CSVQGGITYEQYF
CDR3 DNA: TGCAGCGTCCAGGGGGGGATTACCTACGAGCAGTACTTC

clone size: NA
V gene: TRBV11-2
J gene: TRBJ2-7
D gene: TRBD2
CDR3 protein: CASSPPSGGTSYEQYF
CDR3 DNA: TGTGCCAGCAGCCCCCCTAGCGGGGGTACCTCCTACGAGCAGTACTTC

clone size: few
V gene: TRBV6-1
J gene: TRBJ1-5
D gene: NA
CDR3 protein: CASSVNRGRLNSNQPQHF
CDR3 DNA: TGTGCCAGCAGTGTAAACCGGGGACGGCTAAATAGCAATCAGCCCCAGCATTTT

clone size: NA
V gene: TRBV7-9
J gene: TRBJ2-1
D gene: NA
CDR3 protein: CASSLAARLVHEQFF
CDR3 DNA: TGTGCCAGCAGCTTAGCGGCGAGACTAGTTCATGAGCAGTTCTTC

clone size: NA
V gene: TRBV28
J gene: TRBJ2-1
D gene: NA
CDR3 protein: CASIQLSPYNEQFF
CDR3 DNA: TGTGCCAGCATTCAATTAAGCCCCTACAATGAGCAGTTCTTC

clone size: NA
V gene: TRBV2
J gene: TRBJ2-7
D gene: TRBD1
CDR3 protein: CASTSQGQGPEQYF
CDR3 DNA: TGTGCCAGCACCTCCCAGGGACAGGGGCCCGAGCAGTACTTC

clone size: NA
V gene: TRBV19
J gene: TRBJ1-5
D gene: NA
CDR3 protein: CASRQGRQPQHF
CDR3 DNA: TGTGCCAGTAGACAGGGCAGGCAGCCCCAGCATTTT

clone size: NA
V gene: TRBV7-6
J gene: TRBJ2-2
D gene: TRBD1
CDR3 protein: CASSAGTGYTGELFF
CDR3 DNA: TGTGCCAGCAGCGCGGGGACAGGTTACACCGGGGAGCTGTTTTTT

clone size: NA
V gene: TRBV27
J gene: TRBJ2-1
D gene: TRBD1
CDR3 protein: CASSLPAGGEQFF
CDR3 DNA: TGTGCCAGCAGTTTACCGGCAGGGGGTGAGCAGTTCTTC

clone size: NA
V gene: TRBV2
J gene: TRBJ2-3
D gene: NA
CDR3 protein: CASIFPGLRGGDTQYF
CDR3 DNA: TGTGCCAGCATTTTCCCGGGCCTGAGAGGAGGAGATACGCAGTATTTT

clone size: NA
V gene: TRBV6-5
J gene: TRBJ2-7
D gene: NA
CDR3 protein: CASGYSGPNYEQYF
CDR3 DNA: TGTGCCAGCGGCTACTCGGGCCCGAACTACGAGCAGTACTTC

clone size: NA
V gene: TRBV4-1
J gene: TRBJ2-3
D gene: NA
CDR3 protein: CASSQDSGLSGTDTQYF
CDR3 DNA: TGCGCCAGCAGCCAAGACTCCGGACTGAGTGGCACAGATACGCAGTATTTT

clone size: NA
V gene: TRBV27
J gene: TRBJ1-2
D gene: NA
CDR3 protein: CASSLQGRSGYTF
CDR3 DNA: TGTGCCAGCAGCTTACAGGGAAGATCGGGCTACACCTTC

clone size: NA
V gene: TRBV9
J gene: TRBJ2-5
D gene: TRBD2
CDR3 protein: CASSPGRELIETQYF
CDR3 DNA: TGTGCCAGCAGCCCTGGGCGGGAGTTAATAGAGACCCAGTACTTC

clone size: NA
V gene: TRBV11-2
J gene: TRBJ2-7
D gene: NA
CDR3 protein: CASSLGRVYEQYF
CDR3 DNA: TGTGCCAGCAGCTTAGGGAGGGTTTACGAGCAGTACTTC

clone size: NA
V gene: TRBV7-2
J gene: TRBJ2-3
D gene: NA
CDR3 protein: CASSLAPVGTSTQYF
CDR3 DNA: TGTGCCAGCAGCTTAGCCCCTGTGGGAACCTCCACGCAGTATTTT

clone size: NA
V gene: TRBV27
J gene: TRBJ1-5
D gene: TRBD1
CDR3 protein: CASPEQGNQPQHF
CDR3 DNA: TGTGCCAGCCCTGAACAGGGGAATCAGCCCCAGCATTTT

clone size: NA
V gene: TRBV7-9
J gene: TRBJ1-1
D gene: NA
CDR3 protein: CASSLAWQGITEAFF
CDR3 DNA: TGTGCCAGCAGCTTAGCGTGGCAGGGGATTACTGAAGCTTTCTTT

clone size: NA
V gene: TRBV6-6
J gene: TRBJ2-3
D gene: TRBD1
CDR3 protein: CASSARDRVTDTQYF
CDR3 DNA: TGTGCCAGCAGTGCCCGGGACAGGGTGACAGATACGCAGTATTTT

clone size: NA
V gene: TRBV2
J gene: TRBJ2-1
D gene: NA
CDR3 protein: CASGLTRSFNEQFF
CDR3 DNA: TGTGCCAGCGGGTTGACTAGATCATTTAATGAGCAGTTCTTC

clone size: NA
V gene: TRBV18
J gene: TRBJ2-3
D gene: NA
CDR3 protein: CASSPRWGDTQYF
CDR3 DNA: TGTGCCAGCTCCCCTCGATGGGGTGATACGCAGTATTTT

clone size: NA
V gene: TRBV27
J gene: TRBJ1-5
D gene: NA
CDR3 protein: CASSYGPSNQPQHF
CDR3 DNA: TGTGCCAGCAGTTACGGGCCTAGCAATCAGCCCCAGCATTTT

clone size: NA
V gene: TRBV5-1
J gene: TRBJ2-5
D gene: TRBD1
CDR3 protein: CASSRQGEKYDQYF
CDR3 DNA: TGCGCCAGCAGCCGCCAGGGGGAAAAATACGACCAGTACTTC

clone size: NA
V gene: TRBV7-2
J gene: TRBJ1-5
D gene: NA
CDR3 protein: CASSLLAVGGQPQHF
CDR3 DNA: TGTGCCAGCAGCTTATTGGCAGTAGGCGGTCAGCCCCAGCATTTT

clone size: NA
V gene: TRBV27
J gene: TRBJ1-5
D gene: TRBD1
CDR3 protein: CASSPKPGTATYWSQHF
CDR3 DNA: TGTGCCAGCAGTCCCAAACCAGGGACAGCGACCTATTGGTCCCAGCATTTT

clone size: NA
V gene: TRBV7-9
J gene: TRBJ2-1
D gene: NA
CDR3 protein: CASSLASVSEQFF
CDR3 DNA: TGTGCCAGCAGCTTAGCGTCGGTGAGTGAGCAGTTCTTC

clone size: few
V gene: TRBV30
J gene: TRBJ1-1
D gene: NA
CDR3 protein: CACLQGLVEAFF
CDR3 DNA: TGTGCCTGCTTACAGGGTCTAGTTGAAGCTTTCTTT

clone size: NA
V gene: TRBV27
J gene: TRBJ2-3
D gene: NA
CDR3 protein: CASSPWERIGTDTQYF
CDR3 DNA: TGTGCCAGCAGCCCTTGGGAGCGAATCGGTACAGATACGCAGTATTTT

clone size: NA
V gene: TRBV2
J gene: TRBJ1-1
D gene: NA
CDR3 protein: CASGLGYEAFF
CDR3 DNA: TGTGCCAGCGGTCTGGGGTACGAGGCTTTCTTT

clone size: NA
V gene: TRBV19
J gene: TRBJ2-2
D gene: TRBD2
CDR3 protein: CASRIWPSGGAAGELFF
CDR3 DNA: TGTGCCAGTAGGATTTGGCCTTCGGGAGGGGCCGCCGGGGAGCTGTTTTTT

clone size: NA
V gene: TRBV6-5
J gene: TRBJ2-1
D gene: TRBD2
CDR3 protein: CASSYARLAGNEGQFF
CDR3 DNA: TGTGCCAGCAGTTACGCCCGACTAGCGGGAAACGAAGGGCAGTTCTTC

clone size: NA
V gene: TRBV19
J gene: TRBJ2-5
D gene: NA
CDR3 protein: CASSITGSGETQYF
CDR3 DNA: TGTGCCAGTAGTATAACAGGGTCGGGAGAGACCCAGTACTTC

clone size: NA
V gene: TRBV11-2
J gene: TRBJ2-2
D gene: NA
CDR3 protein: CASSAGVPGELFF
CDR3 DNA: TGTGCCAGCAGCGCAGGGGTCCCCGGGGAGCTGTTTTTT

clone size: NA
V gene: TRBV2
J gene: TRBJ2-7
D gene: NA
CDR3 protein: CASSEGRTTPYEQYF
CDR3 DNA: TGTGCCAGCAGTGAGGGGCGGACTACCCCCTACGAGCAGTACTTC

clone size: NA
V gene: TRBV11-1
J gene: TRBJ1-1
D gene: NA
CDR3 protein: CASSFVGGIEYTEAFF
CDR3 DNA: TGTGCCAGCAGCTTCGTCGGGGGAATTGAGTACACTGAAGCTTTCTTT

clone size: NA
V gene: TRBV18
J gene: TRBJ1-1
D gene: NA
CDR3 protein: CASSPPGGDTEAFF
CDR3 DNA: TGTGCCAGCTCACCACCGGGAGGGGACACTGAAGCTTTCTTT

clone size: NA
V gene: TRBV28
J gene: TRBJ1-3
D gene: TRBD1
CDR3 protein: CASRNQGAGNTIYF
CDR3 DNA: TGTGCCAGCAGAAACCAGGGGGCCGGAAACACCATATATTTT

clone size: NA
V gene: TRBV10-3
J gene: TRBJ2-6
D gene: NA
CDR3 protein: CAIRSQASGANVLTF
CDR3 DNA: TGTGCCATCAGGTCACAGGCGTCTGGGGCCAACGTCCTGACTTTC

clone size: NA
V gene: TRBV5-6
J gene: TRBJ2-3
D gene: TRBD1
CDR3 protein: CASSSRQGTQYF
CDR3 DNA: TGTGCCAGCAGCTCCCGACAGGGGACGCAGTATTTT

clone size: NA
V gene: TRBV10-3
J gene: TRBJ2-7
D gene: NA
CDR3 protein: CAISRRDSDEQYF
CDR3 DNA: TGTGCCATCAGCCGCAGGGATAGCGACGAGCAGTACTTC

clone size: NA
V gene: TRBV6-5
J gene: TRBJ2-1
D gene: TRBD2
CDR3 protein: CASSYRGSPQNEQFF
CDR3 DNA: TGTGCCAGCAGTTACCGCGGGAGCCCGCAAAATGAGCAGTTCTTC

clone size: NA
V gene: TRBV5-1
J gene: TRBJ2-4
D gene: NA
CDR3 protein: CASSVYSGTGADSDIQYF
CDR3 DNA: TGCGCCAGCAGCGTATATAGTGGGACCGGGGCCGATTCTGACATTCAGTACTTC